This TCR beta chain was observed in a study of T cell responses to AZD1222 COVID-19 vaccine (dated by TCRdb to the early 2020s). Describing the broader study: A total of 233 trial participants underwent TCR sequencing, of whom some 210 received two doses of AZD1222 and some 25 received two doses of the MenACWY control vaccine. Trial participants were enrolled by age into subgroups of 18-55, 56-69 and 70-plus years, and 148, 28 and 57 TCR-sequenced participants, respectively, were included in these subgroups.

In the paper's terms, the time point label means: about 28 days (+/-7) after the second vaccine dose. AZD1222 recipients given second doses at about 4 weeks or at about 12 weeks were pooled, since spike-specific TCR depth and breadth were not found to differ between the two schedules. Vaccinee samples came from UK trials COV001 and COV002, including a single-blind randomized controlled phase 2/3 trial of AZD1222 (ChAdOx1 nCoV-19) in healthy adults. Trial participant PBMC samples were collected at day 0 and day 28 after the second dose for TCRbeta chain sequencing. The CDR3 regions of human TCRbeta chains were subjected to immunosequencing. On the study's bioinformatics: Repertoire TCRs were checked for matches against a reference library of SARS-CoV-2-specific TCRs that had been generated using the MIRA antigen-specificity platform. Breadth was defined as the fraction of unique TCRs that were SARS-CoV-2-associated. Depth was defined as the fraction of total T cells that were SARS-CoV-2-associated. Using the MIRA data, each spike-specific TCR was assigned both to the spike region to which the TCR was reactive and to a CD4 or CD8 class. Log10-transformed breadth and depth values were compared by one-way ANOVA with Sidak's multiple comparisons tests. TCRdb obtained this table from immuneACCESS and retained in-frame rearrangements with V and J assigned. These tables miss some clones; where compared with another copy, unresolved V genes account for less than half of the shortfall, and the remainder is unexplained. That table is the source of V, J and clone size, and D and trimming were worked out from the DNA. This sample gives tens of thousands of clones in total; about four fifths of them show up just once. The ten largest clones capture about 1.3% of the sample.

V and J are trimmed by 1 base and 7 bases, and the gene matches miss 5 bases of the junction. From the germline V gene, CDR1 is SGHTA and CDR2 is FQGNSA. Including the terminal cysteine and phenylalanine, the CDR3 comprises 16 residues. The kept DNA is CDR3 alone, 48 bases in frame from the first base. The paper's findings and limits, for the study overall: After two AZD1222 doses, spike-specific TCR breadth and depth were significantly higher than at day 0 and than in MenACWY recipients. Because no day 14 peak-response samples were available, the repertoires could be characterized only after the peak T cell response. The 56-69-year group was small, and its depth increase did not reach significance, likely because of low power. Most participants were white British and females outnumbered males, and the authors suggested that clonal diversity may have been underestimated. The vaccine-associated CD4 TCRs covered the entire spike protein, and the dominant responses fell in regions 160-218 and 743-854. Reportedly, almost half of the unique spike-specific TCRs recognized epitopes lying outside the regions that are mutated in the B.1.351 and B.1.1.7 variants. Only six or seven AZD1222 recipients were SARS-CoV-2 seropositive at baseline, limiting conclusions about previously exposed vaccinees.

As concerns this clone: The clone's antigen remains unknown. Base qualities are not provided; no much larger clone lies one nucleotide away.

The sequence joins TRBV7-2 to TRBJ1-4, with 11 central nucleotides matching TRBD1. This clonotype originated in an adult who received the AZD1222 COVID-19 vaccine. The starting material was peripheral blood, obtained 28 days after the second AZD1222 dose. The CDR3 is CASSLGTGGAGEKLFF. The nucleotides read TGTGCCAGCAGCTTAGGGACAGGGGGCGCCGGTGAAAAACTGTTTTTT.